These T cell receptor beta chains were read from a single sample in a study of neurological immune-mediated disorders. TCRdb itself ran the 5' RACE reads through MiXCR, one entry per CDR3 protein. Altogether approximately 85,000 distinct CDR3 sequences are present, about 12% being singletons, with the ten largest covering around 5%. Sequencing used PBMCs. The receptors shown here come from a female donor with HTLV-1-associated myelopathy (HAM/TSP). Both conserved end residues are part of each CDR3. The D gene is left open where the match is weak. The size entry is marked missing in some rows and otherwise reads once, few, many or a size class.

V gene,D gene,clone size,J gene,CDR3 DNA,CDR3 protein
TRBV20-1,.,many,TRBJ1-5,TGCAGTGCTAGAGCGACAGGAATAGCGGGCAATCAGCCCCAGCATTTT,CSARATGIAGNQPQHF
TRBV4-1,.,many,TRBJ1-5,TGCGCCAGCAGCCAATCCGGGACACCCTATAGCAATCAGCCCCAGCATTTT,CASSQSGTPYSNQPQHF
TRBV4-2,TRBD2,many,TRBJ2-1,TGTGCCAGCAGCCAAGATGAAACGGGGGGATACAATGAGCAGTTCTTC,CASSQDETGGYNEQFF
TRBV5-1,TRBD1,many,TRBJ2-5,TGCGCCAGCAGCCCCCGGGACAGGGCCCAGGAGACCCAGTACTTC,CASSPRDRAQETQYF
TRBV4-1,TRBD1,many,TRBJ2-7,TGCGCCAGCAGCCAAGGAAGCTTGGGACAGGGAATATACGAGCAGTACTTC,CASSQGSLGQGIYEQYF
TRBV7-2,TRBD2,many,TRBJ2-2,TGTGCCAGCAGCTTAGGGGGTGGACTAGCCGGCACCGGGGAGCTGTTTTTT,CASSLGGGLAGTGELFF
TRBV15,.,many,TRBJ2-1,TGTGCCACCAGCAGAGGGACGGAGGGGGACAATGAGCAGTTCTTC,CATSRGTEGDNEQFF
TRBV6-6,.,many,TRBJ2-2,TGTGCCAGCAGTTTGGGGGAGAACACCGGGGAGCTGTTTTTT,CASSLGENTGELFF
TRBV20-1,.,few,TRBJ2-4,TGCAGTGCCAGGCCAGGCCAGGCCAAAAACATTCAGTACTTC,CSARPGQAKNIQYF
TRBV28,TRBD1,many,TRBJ1-6,TGTGCCAGCAGTTTTGTGACAGGGAGAAATTCACCCCTCCACTTT,CASSFVTGRNSPLHF
TRBV5-1,TRBD1,.,TRBJ2-7,TGCGCCAGCTCGGGACAGGGGGCTTACGAGCAGTACTTC,CASSGQGAYEQYF
TRBV5-1,TRBD2,many,TRBJ2-3,TGCGCCAGCAGCCCCGGTAGCGGGGGACGCACAGATACGCAGTATTTT,CASSPGSGGRTDTQYF
TRBV7-8,.,.,TRBJ1-5,TGTGCCAGCAGTATATATTCTGGTAATCAGCCCCAGCATTTT,CASSIYSGNQPQHF
TRBV21-1,.,many,TRBJ2-4,TGTGCCAGCAGCCAAGAAGACAGGGTCCTAGCCAAAAACATTCAGTACTTC,CASSQEDRVLAKNIQYF
TRBV12-3/TRBV12-4,.,once,TRBJ1-1,TGTGCCAGCAGCCCTGGTGGGGGTGAAGCTTTCTTT,CASSPGGGEAFF
TRBV24-1,.,many,TRBJ2-5,TGTGCCACCGAGGTGGGGGAGACCCAGTACTTC,CATEVGETQYF
TRBV5-1,TRBD2,many,TRBJ2-5,TGCGCCAGCAGCTTTGGTAGCGGGGGACAAGAGACCCAGTACTTC,CASSFGSGGQETQYF
TRBV5-1,.,many,TRBJ2-5,TGCGCCAGCAGCTTTGGAGAAGCAGGAGAGACCCAGTACTTC,CASSFGEAGETQYF
TRBV12-3/TRBV12-4,.,few,TRBJ1-1,TGTGCCAGCAGTTTCACCTGGGCCCGGGGAAACACTGAAGCTTTCTTT,CASSFTWARGNTEAFF
TRBV7-9,.,many,TRBJ2-4,TGTGCCAGCAGCCCCGTAGGGGGAAACATTCAGTACTTC,CASSPVGGNIQYF
TRBV4-1,TRBD2,many,TRBJ2-1,TGCGCCAGCAGCCAAGATTGGGCGACTAGCGGGGGAAACAATGAGCAGTTCTTC,CASSQDWATSGGNNEQFF
TRBV5-1,.,many,TRBJ2-1,TGCGCCAGCAGGGGCGCGGCCACTATGGGGGAGCAGTTCTTC,CASRGAATMGEQFF
TRBV12-3/TRBV12-4,TRBD2,once,TRBJ2-3,TGTGCCAGCAGTCCCAGGATTCGCGGGGGGACCTCCACAGATACGCAGTATTTT,CASSPRIRGGTSTDTQYF